This T cell receptor (beta chain) emerged from a study of blood T cells in healthy people across ages. This clonotype came up a few times. Healthy Caucasian individuals from Russia aged roughly 6 to 100 served as donors. Researchers report isolating at least 6.5 million PBMCs per sample. Each sample yielded at least 5.5 micrograms of PBMC total RNA. Using a J-beta primer mix together with a sample-barcoded 5' primer, a second PCR was run for roughly 6 to 12 cycles. Tagging of each cDNA molecule was performed by a template-switch adaptor with 12 random nucleotides. TCRdb recomputed calls from the 5' RACE reads with MiXCR, one row per CDR3 protein. This repertoire shows 550,000 to 750,000 distinct CDR3 sequences, 21% found once; its top ten account for roughly 3.9%. The sample comprised blood. The clonotype originates from a man between 65 and 80 years old in good health.

In nucleotides, the CDR3 is TGTGCCAGCGGCGAAAACAAGGACGGCCAAGAGACCCAGTACTTC. This gives the protein CASGENKDGQETQYF. The chain uses TRBV7-9 and TRBJ2-5, with D unresolved. Germline V lookup: CDR1 SEHNR, CDR2 FQNEAQ (reference sequence). V was cut by 8 bases and J by 1 base, with 17 bases left in between. This CDR3 has 15 amino acids. Filled out from reference TRBV7-9 and TRBJ2-5, the complete variable domain reads DTGVSQNPRHKITKRGQNVTFRCDPISEHNRLYWYRQTLGQGPEFLTYFQNEAQLEKSRLLSDRFSAERPKGSFSTLEIQRTEQGDSAMYLCASGENKDGQETQYFGPGTRLLVL.